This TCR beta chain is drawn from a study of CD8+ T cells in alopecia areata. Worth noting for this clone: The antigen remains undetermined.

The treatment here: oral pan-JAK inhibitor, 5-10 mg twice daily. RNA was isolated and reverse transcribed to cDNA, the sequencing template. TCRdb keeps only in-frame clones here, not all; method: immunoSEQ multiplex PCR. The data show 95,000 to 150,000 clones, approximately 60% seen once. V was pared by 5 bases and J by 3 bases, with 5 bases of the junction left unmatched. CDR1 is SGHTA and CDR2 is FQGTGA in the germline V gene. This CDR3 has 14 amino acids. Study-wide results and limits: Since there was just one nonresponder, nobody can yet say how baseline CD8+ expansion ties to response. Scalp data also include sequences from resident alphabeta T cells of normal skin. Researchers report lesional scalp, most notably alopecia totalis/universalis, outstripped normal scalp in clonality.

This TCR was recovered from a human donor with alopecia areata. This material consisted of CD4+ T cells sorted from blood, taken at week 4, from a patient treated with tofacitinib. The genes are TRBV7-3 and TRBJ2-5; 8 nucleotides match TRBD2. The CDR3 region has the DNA TGTGCCAGCAGCGCCAGGCGGGGGGAAGAGACCCAGTACTTC. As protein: CASSARRGEETQYF.